This entry concerns a single TCR beta chain. The antigen is undetermined. These data originate in a study of CD8+ T cells in alopecia areata. Notes on the study in general: Patients displayed less clarity in TCR sharing than mice, a finding possibly related to HLA.

Sequencing relied on a cDNA template that was reverse transcribed from extracted RNA. The method was immunoSEQ multiplex PCR; TCRdb's version includes in-frame clones alone and lacks a portion of them. This repertoire shows more than 110,000 clones, roughly 64% found once; its top ten account for roughly 6.7%. Germline V gives CDR1 SEHNR, CDR2 FQNEAQ (reference sequence). The CDR3 contains 16 residues. V dropped 5 bases and J dropped 4; count of bases not matched to a gene: 6. This receptor was taken from a human donor with alopecia areata. The material sequenced was CD4+ T cells sorted from blood, taken at week 0. V gene TRBV7-9 combines with J gene TRBJ2-1; TRBD2 matches 12 bases. The CDR3 nucleotides are TGTGCCAGCAGCCCGGGACTAGCGGGCCGATACAATGAGCAGTTCTTC. Protein: CASSPGLAGRYNEQFF.